This record concerns one T cell receptor (beta chain) sequence. Its specificity is unknown. This sample was taken from a study of cytomegalovirus exposure and HLA in healthy donors. Study-wide results and limits: Judged likely to be a sequencing artifact was a cluster of highly shared sequence variants.

CDR3 length: 16 residues. V shed 4 bases, J shed 6 bases, and the junction held 10 bases outside the gene matches. CDR1 and CDR2 from the germline V gene are MDHEN and SYDVKM. Use of 60 Vbeta and 13 Jbeta primers characterized the PCR. The data were produced by immunoSEQ multiplex PCR, yet TCRdb's version contains in-frame clones alone and is incomplete. The sample records approximately 280,000 clones, 86% being singletons. Sample: PBMCs. The V and J genes are TRBV28 and TRBJ2-3; the match to TRBD2 covers 10 bases. The TCR comes from a man in his forties or fifties in good health and CMV-seropositive. CDR3 protein: CASSSLTSGPTDTQYF. In DNA, the CDR3 is TGTGCCAGCAGTTCTCTGACTAGCGGGCCTACGGATACGCAGTATTTT.